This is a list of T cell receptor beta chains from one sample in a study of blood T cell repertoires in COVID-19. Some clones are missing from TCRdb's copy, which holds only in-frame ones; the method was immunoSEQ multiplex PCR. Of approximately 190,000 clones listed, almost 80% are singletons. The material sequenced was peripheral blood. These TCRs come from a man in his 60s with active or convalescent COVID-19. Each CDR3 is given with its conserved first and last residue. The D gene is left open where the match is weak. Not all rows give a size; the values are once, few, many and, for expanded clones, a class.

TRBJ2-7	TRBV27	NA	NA	TGTGCCAGCAGTTTATCCTGGGACAACTCCTACGAGCAGTACTTC	CASSLSWDNSYEQYF
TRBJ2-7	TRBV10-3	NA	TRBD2	TGTGCCATCAGTGAGCGTACTAGCGGGAGCTCCTACGAGCAGTACTTC	CAISERTSGSSYEQYF
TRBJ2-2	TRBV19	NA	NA	TGTGCCAGTAGTCATACGAGAAGAGAGCTGTTTTTT	CASSHTRRELFF
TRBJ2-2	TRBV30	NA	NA	TGTGCCTGGAGAGGACACTACACCGGGGAGCTGTTTTTT	CAWRGHYTGELFF
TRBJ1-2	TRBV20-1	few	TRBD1	TGCAGTGCTAGGACAGGGGCGCACATCACCTTC	CSARTGAHITF
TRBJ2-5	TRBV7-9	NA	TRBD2	TGTGCCAGCAGCCTTGCTGGGAGGGGAAAAGAGACCCAGTACTTC	CASSLAGRGKETQYF
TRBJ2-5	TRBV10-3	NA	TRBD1	TGTGCCATCAGTTTGGACAGGCAAGAGACCCAGTACTTC	CAISLDRQETQYF
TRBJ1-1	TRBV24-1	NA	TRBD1	TGTGCCACCAGTGCGCGAGGACAGGGGGCTGTAACTGAAGCTTTCTTT	CATSARGQGAVTEAFF
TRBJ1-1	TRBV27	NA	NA	TGTGCCAGCAGTTTAATCCCCCCGGGGGACTACACTGAAGCTTTCTTT	CASSLIPPGDYTEAFF
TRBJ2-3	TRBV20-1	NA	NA	TGCAGTGCTAGTGCCTTGGGGGGTCGCACAGATACGCAGTATTTT	CSASALGGRTDTQYF
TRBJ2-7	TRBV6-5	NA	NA	TGTGCCAGCAGCAAGCCGGACAGCAGCCACTTC	CASSKPDSSHF
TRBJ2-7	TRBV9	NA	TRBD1	TGTGCCAGCAGCGCGTCTCCAGGGGGCTCCTACGAGCAGTACTTC	CASSASPGGSYEQYF
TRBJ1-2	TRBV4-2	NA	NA	TGTGCCAGCAGCCTGGAAAACTCGGACACCTTGTATGGCTACACCTTC	CASSLENSDTLYGYTF
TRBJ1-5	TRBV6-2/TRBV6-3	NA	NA	TGTGCCAGCAGTTACGCGGGGGATAGCAATCAGCCCCAGCATTTT	CASSYAGDSNQPQHF
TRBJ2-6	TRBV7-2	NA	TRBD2	TGTGCCAGCACCCGGGGGGGGGCGGAAGGGGCCAACGTCCTGACTTTC	CASTRGGAEGANVLTF
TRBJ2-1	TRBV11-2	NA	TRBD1	TGTGCCAGCAGCTTAAAGGGGGCCGGTGAGCAGTTCTTC	CASSLKGAGEQFF
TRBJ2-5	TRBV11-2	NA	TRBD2	TGTGCCAGCAGCTTAGGGCTAGCGGGAGATATAGGGGAGACCCAGTACTTC	CASSLGLAGDIGETQYF
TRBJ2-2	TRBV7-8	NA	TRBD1	TGTGCCAGCAGCTCGGGTCTGGGACAGGGGACCGGGGAGCTGTTTTTT	CASSSGLGQGTGELFF
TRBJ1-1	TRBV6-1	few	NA	TGTGCCATAGGACAGTTAACTGAAGCTTTCTTT	CAIGQLTEAFF
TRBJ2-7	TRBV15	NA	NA	TGTGCCACCAGCAGGGGAGACGGATTCTCCTACGAGCAGTACTTC	CATSRGDGFSYEQYF
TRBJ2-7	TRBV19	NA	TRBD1	TGTGCCAGTAGTATTACTGGGACAGGGGCCCGCGAGCAGTACTTC	CASSITGTGAREQYF
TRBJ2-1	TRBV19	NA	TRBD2	TGTGCCAGTAGTATAATTGCACTAGCGTTTAACAATGAGCAGTTCTTC	CASSIIALAFNNEQFF
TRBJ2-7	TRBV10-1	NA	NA	TGCGCCAGCAGTGAGGTCCATTTGGGGGGGCTCTCCTACGAGCAGTACTTC	CASSEVHLGGLSYEQYF
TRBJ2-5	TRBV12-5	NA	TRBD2	TGTGCTAGTGGTTTGGATCACCCGGGGGGGACCCAGTACTTC	CASGLDHPGGTQYF
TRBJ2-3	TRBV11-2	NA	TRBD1	TGTGCCAGCAGCGCCGACAGGGTGAGGACAGATACGCAGTATTTT	CASSADRVRTDTQYF
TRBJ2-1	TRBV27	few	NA	TGTGCCAGCAGTGGTAGCGGTTCCTACAATGAGCAGTTCTTC	CASSGSGSYNEQFF
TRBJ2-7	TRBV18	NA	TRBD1	TGTGCCAGCTCAAGGGACAGGCAAAACGAGCAGTACTTC	CASSRDRQNEQYF
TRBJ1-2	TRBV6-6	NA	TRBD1	TGTGCCAGCAGCGAGTCGACAGGGTACTATGGCTACACCTTC	CASSESTGYYGYTF
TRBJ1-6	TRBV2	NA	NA	TGTGCCAGCACCCCCACAGGTCCCGTACCCCACTTT	CASTPTGPVPHF
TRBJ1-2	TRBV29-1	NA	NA	TGCAGCCACGGTTCTAACTATGGCTACACCTTC	CSHGSNYGYTF
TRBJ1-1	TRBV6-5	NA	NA	TGTGCCAGCATAAGGAGGGGAAACACTGAAGCTTTCTTT	CASIRRGNTEAFF
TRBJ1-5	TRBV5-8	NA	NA	TGTGCCAGCAGCTGGCAGGGTCGGCCCCAGCATTTT	CASSWQGRPQHF
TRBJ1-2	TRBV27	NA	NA	TGTGCCAGCAGCCTACGCAGGGGCCTGGACTATGGCTACACCTTC	CASSLRRGLDYGYTF
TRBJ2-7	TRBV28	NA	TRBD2	TGTGCCAGCATCCCCTTCGGGGGGAACTACGAGCAGTACTTC	CASIPFGGNYEQYF
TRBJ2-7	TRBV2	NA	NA	TGTGCCAGTCACCGCGGAGGGAGAACCTACGAGCAGTACTTC	CASHRGGRTYEQYF
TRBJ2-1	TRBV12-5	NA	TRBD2	TGTGCTAGTGGTTTGCCCCGGGAGGGGTCCTACAATGAGCAGTTCTTC	CASGLPREGSYNEQFF
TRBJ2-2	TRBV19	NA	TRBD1	TGTGCCAGTAGTCCCCGGACAGGGCACACCGGGGAGCTGTTTTTT	CASSPRTGHTGELFF
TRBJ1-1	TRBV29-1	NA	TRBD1	TGCAGCGTGGGACAGGGAGAAGGCACTGAAGCTTTCTTT	CSVGQGEGTEAFF
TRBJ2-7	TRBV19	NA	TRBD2	TGTGCCAGTAGTAGAGGGGGACTAGCGGGTACTCCCTACGAGCAGTACTTC	CASSRGGLAGTPYEQYF
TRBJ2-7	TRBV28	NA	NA	TGTGCCAGCAGTTTAGACGAGGGGGCCTACGAGCAGTACTTC	CASSLDEGAYEQYF
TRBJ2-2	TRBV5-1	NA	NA	TGCGCCAGCAGCTTAGGGGGAACCGGGGAGCTGTTTTTT	CASSLGGTGELFF
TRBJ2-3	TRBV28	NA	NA	TGTGCCAGCAGCCCCCTCGCGGGATTGAGCGATACGCAGTATTTT	CASSPLAGLSDTQYF
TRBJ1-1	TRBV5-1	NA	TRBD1	TGCGCCAGCACCCAGACAGGGGTTGGCACTGAAGCTTTCTTT	CASTQTGVGTEAFF
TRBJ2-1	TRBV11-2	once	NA	TGTGCCAGCAGCTCCCAAGGACAGACTGAGCAGTTCTTC	CASSSQGQTEQFF
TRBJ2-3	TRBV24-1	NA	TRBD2	TGTGCCACCAGTGATTCATTCCGGACTAGCGCGAATACGCAGTATTTT	CATSDSFRTSANTQYF
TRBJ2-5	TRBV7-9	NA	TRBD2	TGTGCCAGCAGCAAAACTAGCGGAACTTCAGAGACCCAGTACTTC	CASSKTSGTSETQYF
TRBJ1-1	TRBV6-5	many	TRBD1	TGTGCCAGCTCCACCGTATTCAGGGGGTTAAGAGCTTTCTTT	CASSTVFRGLRAFF
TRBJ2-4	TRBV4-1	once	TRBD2	TGCGCCAGCAGGGATAGCGGGAGGAAAAACATTCAGTACTTC	CASRDSGRKNIQYF
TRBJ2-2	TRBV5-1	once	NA	TGCGCCAGCAGCTTGCAGGGGAGGGGCACCGGGGAGCTGTTTTTT	CASSLQGRGTGELFF
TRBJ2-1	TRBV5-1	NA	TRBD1	TGCGCCAGCAGACGCGCGACAGGGTTTTTTGATGAGCAGTTCTTC	CASRRATGFFDEQFF
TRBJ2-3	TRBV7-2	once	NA	TGTGCCAGCAGCTTCCTTTCGGGCACAGATACGCAGTATTTT	CASSFLSGTDTQYF
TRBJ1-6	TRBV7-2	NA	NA	TGTGCCAGCAGCCATGGGGGGAATAATTCACCCCTCCACTTT	CASSHGGNNSPLHF